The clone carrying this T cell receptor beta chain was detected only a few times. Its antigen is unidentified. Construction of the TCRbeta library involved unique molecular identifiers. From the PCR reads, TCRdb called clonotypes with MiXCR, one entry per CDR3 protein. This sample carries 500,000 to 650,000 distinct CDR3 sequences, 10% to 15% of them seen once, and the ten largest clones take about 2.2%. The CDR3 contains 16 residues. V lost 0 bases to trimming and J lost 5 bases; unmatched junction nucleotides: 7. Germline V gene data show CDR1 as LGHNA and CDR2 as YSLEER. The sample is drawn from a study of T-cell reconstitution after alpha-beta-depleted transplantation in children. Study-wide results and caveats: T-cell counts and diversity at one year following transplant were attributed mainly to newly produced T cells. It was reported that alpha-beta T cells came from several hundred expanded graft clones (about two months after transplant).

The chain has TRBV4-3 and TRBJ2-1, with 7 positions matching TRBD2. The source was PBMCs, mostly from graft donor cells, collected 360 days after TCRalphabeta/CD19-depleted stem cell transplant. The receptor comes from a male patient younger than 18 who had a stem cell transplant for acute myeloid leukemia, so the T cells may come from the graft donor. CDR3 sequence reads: CASSQDPRESHNEQFF. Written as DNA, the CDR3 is TGCGCCAGCAGCCAAGATCCGCGGGAGTCTCACAATGAGCAGTTCTTC.